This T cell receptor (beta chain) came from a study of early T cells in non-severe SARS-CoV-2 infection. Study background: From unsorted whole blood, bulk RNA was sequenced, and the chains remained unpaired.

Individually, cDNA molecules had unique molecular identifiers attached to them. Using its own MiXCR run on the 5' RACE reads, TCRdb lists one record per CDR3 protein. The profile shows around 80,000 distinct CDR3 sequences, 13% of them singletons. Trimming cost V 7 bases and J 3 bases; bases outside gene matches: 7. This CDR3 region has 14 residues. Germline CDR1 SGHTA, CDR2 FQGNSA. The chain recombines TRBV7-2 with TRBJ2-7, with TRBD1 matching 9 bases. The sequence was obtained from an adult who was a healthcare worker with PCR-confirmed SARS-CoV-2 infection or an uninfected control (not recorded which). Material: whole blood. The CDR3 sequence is CASTGTGTNYEQYF. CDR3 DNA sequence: TGTGCCAGCACCGGGACAGGGACAAACTACGAGCAGTACTTC.